The clone carrying this TCR beta chain has at least ten counts. Its antigen remains unidentified. Each CDR3 protein is one row after TCRdb ran MiXCR on the RACE reads. This table holds 85,000 to 100,000 distinct CDR3 sequences, 12% found once. This sample stems from a study of human T cells and chemical hapten exposure. Study overall: Per-sample variation in TCR yield stemmed mainly from small pooled library volume differences. Points from the study as a whole: The formation of large CDR3 similarity clusters by expanded TCRs significantly exceeded that of controls. No change in TCRs above 1 in 1000 frequency was produced by DPC sensitization.

Trimming took off 3 bases at V and 5 bases at J, with 5 bases between the two ends. Germline V CDR1 and CDR2: SGHDN, FVKESK. This CDR3 has 11 residues. Time point meaning: patch test 1, 2 weeks after DPC sensitization. The sample's treatment: therapeutic diphenylcyclopropenone sensitization with weekly scalp DPC. This sample comprised whole blood, obtained in connection with sensitization to the hapten diphenylcyclopropenone (DPC). The source is a woman in her forties with alopecia areata. Some clones in this sample may be carry-over from other donors' samples. This sequence joins TRBV14 and TRBJ2-7; D not resolved. CDR3 nucleotides: TGTGCCAGCAGCCAGATCCACGAGCAGTACTTC. Translating it yields CASSQIHEQYF.